This TCR beta chain was observed in a study of T cell responses to AZD1222 COVID-19 vaccine. Sequencing used immunoSEQ multiplex PCR; TCRdb keeps in-frame clones, though not all of them. Recorded for this sample: about 140,000 clones. Sequences were obtained from peripheral blood. The sequence was obtained from an adult in good health.

The CDR3 DNA follows: TGTGCCAGCAGCCCCCGTCAATTCGTGGACACCGGGGAGCTGTTTTTT. Amino acids: CASSPRQFVDTGELFF. The chain joins TRBV11-3 to TRBJ2-2; no clear D. Trimming pared 5 bases from V and 3 bases from J, leaving 16 bases between. In germline, CDR1 is SGHNT, CDR2 YENEEA. The CDR3 covers 16 residues.